This T cell receptor beta chain was documented in a study of monozygotic twins with inflammatory bowel disease. The CDR3 runs 14 residues. The germline V gene encodes CDR1 ENHRY and CDR2 SYGVKD. TCRdb processed the 5' RACE reads again and assigns one entry to each CDR3 protein, with no DNA. Across some 450,000 distinct CDR3 sequences, the top ten clones capture 2.4% of the sample. The TCR originated in a human donor with ulcerative colitis or Crohn's disease, or a healthy co-twin of an affected twin (not recorded which). The chain combines TRBV10-3 with TRBJ1-5. The sequenced material came from blood. The chain's CDR3 is CAISDSVGYQPQHF.